The source of this T cell receptor (beta chain) is a study of T cells in Graves' hyperthyroidism and ophthalmopathy. Background on the study: Upon initial diagnosis and before any treatment, peripheral blood was collected.

Authors of the study amplified TCR beta CDR3 regions from RNA transcripts. RT-PCR in the first round (using the HTBI primer set) targeted the TCR CDR3. Using its own MiXCR run on the multiplex PCR reads, TCRdb lists one record per CDR3 protein. The sample consists of roughly 840,000 distinct CDR3 sequences, roughly 37% of them appearing once. Trimming took 3 bases from V and 5 from J, leaving 8 bases between them. This CDR3 spans 13 amino acids. The rearrangement joins TRBV12-3 or TRBV12-4 to TRBJ1-5; no clear D gene. The specimen sequenced was blood. The TCR originated in a man between 18 and 29 years old with Graves' hyperthyroidism. The CDR3 sequence is CASSFGGHQPQHF. The CDR3 region has the DNA TGTGCCAGCAGTTTTGGCGGGCATCAGCCCCAGCATTTT.